The 30 T cell receptor beta chains reported below all come from one sample, sequenced in a study of T cells in Graves' hyperthyroidism and ophthalmopathy. RNA transcripts gave rise to amplified TCR beta CDR3 regions. The TCR CDR3 was amplified in a first-round RT-PCR using the HTBI primer set. Using its own MiXCR run on the multiplex PCR reads, TCRdb lists one record per CDR3 protein. The table records some 360,000 distinct CDR3 sequences, 14% of them present only once. Sequenced: blood. Receptors were obtained from a woman aged 60-70 years with Graves' hyperthyroidism.

This clonotype occurred a few times. The CDR3 region has the DNA TGCGCCACCCAAGAGAAGGGAGCCCGGGAGCAGTTCTTC. Protein sequence: CATQEKGAREQFF. The chain joins TRBV5-1 to TRBJ2-1, with a possible D match to TRBD2 (5 bases). V was clipped by 9 bases and J by 10 bases, with 20 bases between them. The CDR3 has 13 amino acids. Germline V CDR1 and CDR2: SGHRS, YFSETQ.

V is TRBV7-8 and J is TRBJ2-1, with TRBD2 matching over 10 bases. CDR1 and CDR2 from the germline V gene are SGHVS and FQNEAQ. J was trimmed by 9 bases and V by 5 bases; bases with no gene match: 16. This CDR3 region has 17 residues. CDR3: CASSPPTRASGSPEQFF. The CDR3 nucleotides are TGTGCCAGCAGCCCTCCGACGAGGGCTAGCGGGAGTCCTGAGCAGTTCTTC.

J is TRBJ1-5 and V is TRBV6-5; TRBD1 agrees at 7 bases. This CDR3 has 14 residues. V shed 2 bases, J shed 7 bases, and the junction held 5 bases outside the gene matches. Looked up from germline, CDR1 is MNHEY and CDR2 is SVGAGI. CDR3: CASSYKMTGQPQHF. CDR3 sequence (DNA): TGTGCCAGCAGTTACAAAATGACAGGGCAGCCCCAGCATTTT.

This clonotype came up many times. The chain recombines TRBV7-9 with TRBJ2-3; 7 bases line up with TRBD2. With 5 bases clipped from V and 2 bases from J, the junction kept 10 bases outside the gene matches. This CDR3 spans 16 amino acids. Germline CDR1 reads SEHNR; CDR2 reads FQNEAQ (reference sequence). CDR3 DNA sequence: TGTGCCAGCAGCCCCGCCGGGACTACCTACACAGATACGCAGTATTTT. Encoded protein: CASSPAGTTYTDTQYF.

This clonotype occurred many times. The V gene is TRBV6-1, the J gene TRBJ2-5; TRBD2 matches 14 bases. The V gene end was trimmed by 6 bases and the J gene end by 4 bases; junction bases not matched to a gene: 7. From germline, CDR1 is MNHNS and CDR2 SASEGT. This CDR3 has 16 amino acids. The CDR3 DNA sequence: TGTGCCAGCAGAGCCGGGACTAGCGGGAGAGGAGAGACCCAGTACTTC. Encoded protein: CASRAGTSGRGETQYF.

The V gene is TRBV19, the J gene TRBJ1-4; D not certain. Germline V gene data show CDR1 as LNHDA and CDR2 as SQIVND (reference sequence). Trimming took 10 bases from V and 1 from J, leaving 10 bases between them. The CDR3 runs to 13 residues. This CDR3 reads CATRAETNEKLFF. Here the CDR3 DNA reads TGTGCCACCCGGGCAGAAACTAATGAAAAACTGTTTTTT.

Notes on this clonotype: A read error may produce the germline difference seen at one junction end. The V and J genes are TRBV18 and TRBJ2-7, with 10 bases fitting TRBD2. Germline-derived CDR1 and CDR2 are KGHSH and LQKENI. The length of the CDR3 is 13 residues. CDR3 protein: CASPPSGSYEQYF. CDR3 coding DNA: TGTGCCAGCCCACCTAGCGGGAGCTACGAGCAGTACTTC.

There are many counts of this clonotype. The V call is TRBV10-3, the J call TRBJ1-2, with D tentatively TRBD1 (6 bases). This CDR3 region has 14 residues. Trimming took 8 bases from V and 0 from J, leaving 13 bases between them. The germline V gene encodes CDR1 ENHRY and CDR2 SYGVKD. The CDR3 protein is CAISGDTSNYGYTF. CDR3 coding DNA: TGTGCCATCTCCGGGGACACCTCTAACTATGGCTACACCTTC.

V and J are TRBV19 and TRBJ2-2, with 7 bases that match TRBD2. The germline V gene encodes CDR1 LNHDA and CDR2 SQIVND (reference sequence). J gave up 1 base and V 4 bases, and 3 bases lay outside the gene matches. The CDR3 loop spans 15 amino acids. DNA for the CDR3: TGTGCCAGTAGTAACCAGCGGGGGAACACCGGGGAGCTGTTTTTT. The encoded protein is CASSNQRGNTGELFF.

About this clonotype itself: A much bigger clone sits one base away, suggesting this may be a read error. The V gene is TRBV20-1, the J gene TRBJ2-5, with D perhaps matching TRBD2 (5 bases). CDR1 and CDR2 from the germline V gene are DFQATT and SNEGSKA (reference sequence). The CDR3 sequence is 12 residues long. The ends were cut back, 2 bases at V and 11 bases at J, with 15 bases in the middle. The CDR3 spells CSARSPTGFQYF. For the CDR3, the DNA is TGCAGTGCTAGATCCCCAACGGGATTTCAGTACTTC.

This clonotype has ten or more counts. This sequence joins TRBV11-2 and TRBJ1-1; D is possibly TRBD1 (5 bases). CDR1 SGHAT and CDR2 FQNNGV come from the germline V gene. This CDR3 is 13 amino acids long. Trimming took 5 bases from V and 3 from J, leaving 10 bases between them. Here the CDR3 DNA reads TGTGCCAGCAGCCCAGGGAGGTACACTGAAGCTTTCTTT. Its protein product is CASSPGRYTEAFF.

In this sample, this clonotype turned up many times. The rearrangement uses TRBV7-2 and TRBJ2-1; D may be TRBD1 (5 bases). Germline-derived CDR1 and CDR2 are SGHTA and FQGNSA. The germline V and J ends were trimmed by 1 base and 0 bases, with 7 bases remaining between them. This CDR3 comprises 15 residues. The CDR3 reads CASSLVGLSYNEQFF. The CDR3 DNA is TGTGCCAGCAGCTTAGTGGGGCTCTCCTACAATGAGCAGTTCTTC.

This clonotype was seen a handful of times. This rearrangement joins TRBV2 to TRBJ1-2, with TRBD1 matching over 12 bases. The J segment lost 7 bases and the V segment lost 5 bases, leaving 17 bases of the junction unmatched. The germline gives CDR1 SNHLY, CDR2 FYNNEI. This CDR3 spans 18 amino acids. The CDR3 here is CASSFRRSRGQGAFGYTF. The CDR3 nucleotides are TGTGCCAGCAGTTTTCGAAGGTCCCGGGGACAGGGGGCGTTTGGCTACACCTTC. Drawing the rest from reference TRBV2 and TRBJ1-2, the complete variable domain is EPEVTQTPSHQVTQMGQEVILRCVPISNHLYFYWYRQILGQKVEFLVSFYNNEISEKSEIFDDQFSVERPDGSNFTLKIRSTKLEDSAMYFCASSFRRSRGQGAFGYTFGSGTRLTVV.

The table lists this clonotype with many counts. The chain has TRBV12-3 or TRBV12-4 and TRBJ2-1; D gene ambiguous. Trimming shortened V by 2 bases and J by 10 bases, and 9 bases separated the two germline ends. CDR3 length equals 12 residues. The CDR3 loop is CASSLPDLEQFF. The CDR3 DNA reads as TGTGCCAGCAGTTTACCCGATCTGGAGCAGTTCTTC.

The table lists this clonotype with many counts. The rearrangement uses TRBV19 and TRBJ2-5; TRBD1 is a possible D gene (6 bases). Germline V CDR1 and CDR2: LNHDA, SQIVND (reference sequence). Deletions cut 7 bases from V and 1 base from J, with 13 bases between. The CDR3 covers 14 residues. CDR3 sequence reads: CASTPGQSQETQYF. The CDR3 region has the DNA TGTGCCAGTACCCCGGGACAAAGCCAAGAGACCCAGTACTTC. Full variable domain (outside the CDR3, taken from reference TRBV19 and TRBJ2-5): DGGITQSPKYLFRKEGQNVTLSCEQNLNHDAMYWYRQDPGQGLRLIYYSQIVNDFQKGDIAEGYSVSREKKESFPLTVTSAQKNPTAFYLCASTPGQSQETQYFGPGTRLLVL.

The chain has TRBV7-9 and TRBJ2-7; TRBD2 agrees at 14 bases. Per germline, CDR1 SEHNR and CDR2 FQNEAQ (reference sequence). The CDR3 consists of 15 residues. After removal of 5 bases from V and 3 bases from J, the junction contained 3 bases not matched to a gene. The CDR3 loop is CASSEGLAGDYEQYF. For the CDR3, the DNA is TGTGCCAGCAGCGAGGGACTAGCGGGAGACTACGAGCAGTACTTC.

This clonotype came up many times. For the CDR3, the DNA is TGTGCCAGCAGCCAAGATTCGGCAGGACCCAGGACCCAGTACTTC. It codes for CASSQDSAGPRTQYF. This chain uses TRBV3-1 with TRBJ2-5; D is uncertain. The ends were cut back, 0 bases at V and 7 bases at J, with 15 bases in the middle. Germline assignment: CDR1 LGHDT and CDR2 YNNKEL (reference sequence). This CDR3 region has 15 residues.

This clonotype was seen ten or more times. This sequence joins TRBV20-1 and TRBJ1-2; tentative D call: TRBD1 (6 bases). The CDR3 extends over 13 amino acids. Per the germline V gene, CDR1 is DFQATT and CDR2 is SNEGSKA (reference sequence). The V end was cut by 5 bases, the J end by 5 bases, with 15 bases between. CDR3 bases: TGCAGTGCTCGGACGGGGGGCGCGTATGGCTACACCTTC. Protein product: CSARTGGAYGYTF.

A remark on this clonotype: Just one base apart from a much larger clone, this may be a read error. The chain employs TRBV29-1 and TRBJ2-7, with TRBD2 as a possible D gene (5 bases). In germline, CDR1 is SQVTM, CDR2 ANQGSEA. Trimming took 6 bases from V and 3 from J, leaving 9 bases between them. The CDR3 length is 11 residues. CDR3: CSVAADYEQYF. As DNA, the CDR3 is TGCAGCGTAGCGGCAGACTACGAGCAGTACTTC.

There are many counts of this clonotype. This sequence joins TRBV6-1 and TRBJ2-5, with 12 bases identical to TRBD2. Per germline, CDR1 MNHNS and CDR2 SASEGT. The CDR3 has 16 amino acids. J gave up 4 bases and V 6 bases, and 9 bases lay outside the gene matches. CDR3 DNA: TGTGCCAGCAGACGGACTAGCGGGATGGTGGGAGAGACCCAGTACTTC. Residues: CASRRTSGMVGETQYF.

This sequence joins TRBV19 and TRBJ1-1; D unresolved. This CDR3 is built from 15 residues. Trimming left V 3 bases short and J 0 bases short, with 11 bases between. The germline V gene encodes CDR1 LNHDA and CDR2 SQIVND (reference sequence). CDR3 region: CASSIFYSLNTEAFF. CDR3 nucleotides: TGTGCCAGTAGTATTTTCTACAGCCTGAACACTGAAGCTTTCTTT. Full variable domain (rest looked up from reference TRBV19 and TRBJ1-1): DGGITQSPKYLFRKEGQNVTLSCEQNLNHDAMYWYRQDPGQGLRLIYYSQIVNDFQKGDIAEGYSVSREKKESFPLTVTSAQKNPTAFYLCASSIFYSLNTEAFFGQGTRLTVV.

This clonotype was counted a few times. The chain uses TRBV7-9 and TRBJ2-5, with D possibly matching TRBD1 (6 bases). V shed 5 bases and J shed 2 bases, with 12 bases lying between them. The germline V gene encodes CDR1 SEHNR and CDR2 FQNEAQ (reference sequence). There are 14 residues in the CDR3. The CDR3 coding sequence is TGTGCCAGCAGCCCCAGGGGTGAGCAAGAGACCCAGTACTTC. Encoded protein: CASSPRGEQETQYF.

The gene calls are TRBV6-1 and TRBJ2-6; 9 positions match TRBD1. Trimming took 6 bases from V and 1 from J; bases not matched to a gene: 7. The CDR3 sequence is 17 residues long. In germline, CDR1 is MNHNS, CDR2 SASEGT. CDR3 sequence (DNA): TGTGCCAGCAGCAGTCCCGGGACAGGGTCTGGGGCCAACGTCCTGACTTTC. Translating gives CASSSPGTGSGANVLTF.

Many counts were recorded for this clonotype. The rearrangement uses TRBV12-3 or TRBV12-4 and TRBJ2-3, with no clear D. The CDR3 totals 14 residues. Trimming removed 6 bases from V and 1 base from J, with 11 bases in between. CDR3 coding DNA: TGTGCCAGCAGCCGTGTAAGGGGCACAGATACGCAGTATTTT. The encoded protein is CASSRVRGTDTQYF.

This clonotype was recorded at least ten times. This chain joins TRBV3-1 and TRBJ1-4; no definite D call. V was shortened by 0 bases and J by 4 bases, with 9 bases between the two germline ends. Germline CDR1 LGHDT, CDR2 YNNKEL (reference sequence). The CDR3 sequence is 15 residues long. The CDR3 spells CASSQDNLLNEKLFF. Here the CDR3 DNA reads TGTGCCAGCAGCCAAGATAATTTGCTTAATGAAAAACTGTTTTTT.

This clonotype was recorded many times. The V call is TRBV10-3, the J call TRBJ2-3, with TRBD2 identical over 8 bases. The germline V gene has CDR1 ENHRY and CDR2 SYGVKD. V gave up 5 bases and J gave up 1 base; unmatched junction bases: 5. CDR3 length: 15 amino acids. CDR3 region: CAISPNGRGTDTQYF. The DNA for the CDR3 is TGTGCCATCAGTCCCAACGGGAGGGGCACAGATACGCAGTATTTT.

The rearrangement joins TRBV7-9 to TRBJ1-4; D call uncertain. V was cut by 5 bases and J by 4 bases, with 17 bases left in between. CDR1 SEHNR and CDR2 FQNEAQ come from the germline V gene (reference sequence). CDR3 length: 16 amino acids. CDR3 coding DNA: TGTGCCAGCAGCCCGGGCGTATCGAGTATTAATGAAAAACTGTTTTTT. This codes for CASSPGVSSINEKLFF.

This clonotype has a count of ten or more. The genes are TRBV20-1 and TRBJ2-5; D gene uncertain. Germline V gives CDR1 DFQATT, CDR2 SNEGSKA (reference sequence). Trimming took off 3 bases at V and 5 bases at J, with 7 bases between the two ends. CDR3 length equals 11 residues. The CDR3: CSASFGETQYF. As DNA, the CDR3 is TGCAGTGCTAGCTTCGGGGAGACCCAGTACTTC.

This clonotype was recorded many times. V gene TRBV4-1 combines with J gene TRBJ2-7, with TRBD1 matching over 9 bases. Germline V gene lookup returns CDR1 MGHRA and CDR2 YSYEKL. The CDR3 contains 15 residues. The V segment lost 4 bases and the J segment 2 bases; nucleotides outside the gene matches: 6. The CDR3 is CASSRHRDRAYEQYF. As DNA, the CDR3 is TGCGCCAGCAGCCGCCACCGGGACAGGGCCTACGAGCAGTACTTC.

This clonotype appeared many times. The chain carries TRBV4-1 and TRBJ1-2; 12 bases are shared with TRBD1. From germline, CDR1 is MGHRA and CDR2 YSYEKL. There are 19 residues in the CDR3. With 4 bases clipped from V and 3 bases from J, the junction kept 15 bases outside the gene matches. The CDR3, as DNA: TGCGCCAGCAGCCCGCCCCTCCGGGACAGGGGGCGAGGTCACTATGGCTACACCTTC. This translates into CASSPPLRDRGRGHYGYTF.